The 8 T cell receptor beta chains reported below all come from one sample, sequenced in a study of early T cells in non-severe SARS-CoV-2 infection. TCRdb processed the 5' RACE reads anew with MiXCR; each CDR3 protein has one entry. Seen here are 65,000 to 90,000 distinct CDR3 sequences, approximately 12% observed once, and the top ten hold around 4.5%. Sample: whole blood. The origin of the receptors is an adult who was a healthcare worker with PCR-confirmed SARS-CoV-2 infection or an uninfected control (not recorded which).

The V gene is TRBV11-2, the J gene TRBJ2-7; D remains unclear. CDR1 is SGHAT and CDR2 is FQNNGV in the germline V gene. CDR3 length equals 13 residues. Trimming pared 4 bases from V and 4 bases from J, leaving 11 bases between. The CDR3 DNA reads as TGTGCCAGCAGCTCCAACGGGCGGTACGAGCAGTACTTC. Protein product: CASSSNGRYEQYF.

The V and J genes are TRBV19 and TRBJ2-5; D perhaps matches TRBD1 (5 bases). The CDR3 totals 13 residues. The V gene's germline CDR1 is LNHDA and CDR2 SQIVND (reference sequence). Between the trimmed V and J ends, which lost 4 bases and 2 bases, there was a span of 8 bases. This CDR3 is CASSSRQQETQYF. The CDR3 coding sequence is TGTGCCAGTAGTAGTAGACAGCAAGAGACCCAGTACTTC.

This clonotype was counted at least ten times. This chain connects TRBV12-3 or TRBV12-4 to TRBJ2-7, with D possibly matching TRBD1 (6 bases). This CDR3 spans 16 amino acids. The germline V and J ends were trimmed by 5 bases and 0 bases, with 17 bases remaining between them. Written as DNA, the CDR3 is TGTGCCAGCAGTCCCCCACAGGGCGACTACTCCTACGAGCAGTACTTC. Translated, it gives CASSPPQGDYSYEQYF.

The CDR3 loop reads CASRFRGEENTIYF. Written as DNA, the CDR3 is TGTGCCAGCAGGTTCCGGGGCGAGGAAAACACCATATATTTT. The V gene is TRBV7-9, the J gene TRBJ1-3; tentatively, D is TRBD1 (5 bases). The V gene lost 6 bases and the J gene lost 6 bases, with 15 bases spanning the gap. The CDR3 sequence is 14 residues long. Germline V gives CDR1 SEHNR, CDR2 FQNEAQ (reference sequence).

This clonotype was recorded a few times. J is TRBJ2-1 and V is TRBV29-1; D gene unclear. With 3 bases removed from V and 3 bases from J, the gap between germline ends came to 6 bases. The CDR3 has 12 residues. The germline CDR1 and CDR2 sequences are SQVTM and ANQGSEA. The CDR3 protein is CSVEGGYNEQFF. The CDR3 DNA is TGCAGCGTTGAGGGTGGCTACAATGAGCAGTTCTTC.

The chain recombines TRBV19 with TRBJ1-6, with D unclear. Germline V gene data show CDR1 as LNHDA and CDR2 as SQIVND (reference sequence). Trimming cost V 4 bases and J 0 bases, with 16 bases left between them. This CDR3 region has 18 residues. CDR3 DNA: TGTGCCAGTAGTACCACTGGACGGGGAAGCTCCTATAATTCACCCCTCCACTTT. Protein product: CASSTTGRGSSYNSPLHF.

The rearrangement joins TRBV10-3 to TRBJ1-6; D ambiguous. The CDR3 is made up of 18 amino acids. Between the trimmed V and J ends, which lost 4 bases and 0 bases, there was a span of 16 bases. Per the germline V gene, CDR1 is ENHRY and CDR2 is SYGVKD. The CDR3 nucleotides read TGTGCCATCAGTGTGGCACGAGGACTTCTCTCCTATAATTCACCCCTCCACTTT. Translation gives CAISVARGLLSYNSPLHF.

This clonotype was seen repeatedly, ten times or more. CDR3 sequence (DNA): TGTGCCAGCAGATATGACAGGGGGAACACTGAAGCTTTCTTT. Protein sequence: CASRYDRGNTEAFF. This chain connects TRBV2 to TRBJ1-1, with 8 bases lining up with TRBD1. CDR1 and CDR2 from the germline V gene are SNHLY and FYNNEI. V lost 6 bases, J lost 1 base, and 4 bases stayed unmatched. The CDR3 consists of 14 residues.